Listed below are T cell receptor beta chains from one sample, sequenced in a study of shared clonotypes between healthy human individuals. Assay used: immunoSEQ multiplex PCR; TCRdb lists only in-frame clones, some missing. Of just over 2,000,000 clones listed, about 94% are singletons. The sample comprised naive CD8+ T cells sorted from blood. All receptors derive from a young man in good health. The CDR3 runs from the conserved cysteine through the conserved F or W. The D gene is left open where the match is weak. Clone size appears in some rows only: once, few, many, or a class for an expanded clone.

J gene,clone size,V gene,CDR3 length,D gene,CDR3 DNA,CDR3 protein
TRBJ1-2,.,TRBV28,17,.,TGTGCCAGCAGTACGACAGCAGAGGCCTCCGGAGGGGAGGGCTACACCTTC,CASSTTAEASGGEGYTF
TRBJ2-7,.,TRBV18,15,.,TGTGCCAGCTCACCCGGAACAGGTTCTTTCTACGAGCAGTACTTC,CASSPGTGSFYEQYF
TRBJ2-7,.,TRBV6-1,14,.,TGTGCCAGCTCAGAAGGGGGTACTAACTACGAGCAGTACTTC,CASSEGGTNYEQYF
TRBJ2-1,.,TRBV9,15,.,TGTGCCAGCAGCGTAGGGAGCGTGAACTACAATGAGCAGTTCTTC,CASSVGSVNYNEQFF
TRBJ2-7,.,TRBV28,14,TRBD1,TGTGCCAGCAGTTTTAAGGGGGCGTACTATGGGCAGTACTTC,CASSFKGAYYGQYF
TRBJ1-2,.,TRBV4-1,15,.,TGCGCCAGCAGCCTTAGACAGCCAGCTAACTATGGCTACACCTTC,CASSLRQPANYGYTF
TRBJ1-6,few,TRBV4-2,13,.,TGTGCCAGCAGCCAAGATCCCAGGGCGGAACGCCACTTT,CASSQDPRAERHF
TRBJ2-2,.,TRBV9,16,TRBD1,TGTGCCAGCAGCGTAGGCAGGGGGCGAGCCACCGGGGAGCTGTTTTTT,CASSVGRGRATGELFF
TRBJ2-2,.,TRBV11-2,15,.,TGTGCCAGCAGCTTAGGGGATCCCCTAACCGGGGAGCTGTTTTTT,CASSLGDPLTGELFF
TRBJ2-7,.,TRBV4-3,17,TRBD2,TGCGCCAGCAGCCAGGACACCTGGACTAGCGGGGGCCGAGAGCAGTACTTC,CASSQDTWTSGGREQYF
TRBJ2-7,.,TRBV5-8,13,TRBD1,TGTGCCAGCAGCTTCGGACAGGGCAACGAGCAGTACTTC,CASSFGQGNEQYF
TRBJ2-1,.,TRBV7-2,16,TRBD2,TGTGCCAGCAGCTTAGTAGAGCGGGGGCCCTACAATGAGCAGTTCTTC,CASSLVERGPYNEQFF
TRBJ1-1,once,TRBV2,14,.,TGTGCCAGCAGCCTGAACCCCCTTTGGGCTGAAGCTTTCTTT,CASSLNPLWAEAFF
TRBJ1-2,.,TRBV7-9,13,.,TGTGCCAGCAGCCCCCTGATCGAGGGTGGCTACACCTTC,CASSPLIEGGYTF
TRBJ2-7,.,TRBV10-3,11,.,TGTGCCATCAGTGCCGGGTACGAGCAGTACTTC,CAISAGYEQYF
TRBJ2-2,.,TRBV25-1,17,TRBD1,TGTGCCAGCAGTGAATGGATGGGACAGGGGAACACCGGGGAGCTGTTTTTT,CASSEWMGQGNTGELFF
TRBJ2-2,.,TRBV6-5,13,.,TGTGCCAGCAGTTACGTAGAGGCCGGGGAGCTGTTTTTT,CASSYVEAGELFF
TRBJ2-7,.,TRBV27,14,.,TGTGCCAGCGGAAGACGGGACGGGCTTGGCGAGCAGTACTTC,CASGRRDGLGEQYF
TRBJ1-5,.,TRBV6-5,13,.,TGTGCCAGCAGTTACGAAAACGGTCAGCCCCAGCATTTT,CASSYENGQPQHF
TRBJ2-5,.,TRBV27,15,.,TGTGCCAGCCTCCCCGAGGGGGGCCTCCAGGAGACCCAGTACTTC,CASLPEGGLQETQYF
TRBJ2-7,.,TRBV29-1,13,TRBD1,TGCAGCGCCGGGACAGGGGTTGGTTACGAGCAGTACTTC,CSAGTGVGYEQYF
TRBJ2-5,.,TRBV7-9,14,TRBD2,TGTGCCAGCAGCTTAGTTGCGGGGGGAGAGACCCAGTACTTC,CASSLVAGGETQYF
TRBJ2-2,.,TRBV13,15,.,TGTGCCAGCAGGCGAAAGGACACCAACACCGGGGAGCTGTTTTTT,CASRRKDTNTGELFF
TRBJ2-7,.,TRBV15,14,.,TGTGCCACCAGCAGAGGGACAGAGACCTACGAGCAGTACTTC,CATSRGTETYEQYF
TRBJ1-2,.,TRBV25-1,14,.,TGTGCCAGCAGTGAATTAGGGATTGCCTATGGCTACACCTTC,CASSELGIAYGYTF
TRBJ1-5,.,TRBV19,14,.,TGTGCCAGTAACCTGTGGATGGGCAATCAGCCCCAGCATTTT,CASNLWMGNQPQHF
TRBJ1-3,.,TRBV2,15,.,TGTGCCAGCACGACCAGCCAGGAGACCCGAAGCACCATATATTTT,CASTTSQETRSTIYF
TRBJ2-6,once,TRBV11-2,16,.,TGTGCCAGCAGCTTCGGCAGGGACTCTGGGGCCAACGTCCTGACTTTC,CASSFGRDSGANVLTF
TRBJ2-1,.,TRBV9,15,TRBD2,TGTGCCAGCAGCACCCCTAGCGGGGTGTCCAATGAGCAGTTCTTC,CASSTPSGVSNEQFF
TRBJ1-4,.,TRBV19,15,.,TGTGCCAGTAGTATTTCAGTTGCAACTAATGAAAAACTGTTTTTT,CASSISVATNEKLFF
TRBJ2-1,.,TRBV27,12,.,TGTGCCAGCAGTCTCCGGGGAAATGAGCAGTTCTTC,CASSLRGNEQFF
TRBJ1-2,.,TRBV5-4,14,TRBD1,TGTGCCAGCAGCTCCAGGGGGACAGGCTATGGCTACACCTTC,CASSSRGTGYGYTF
TRBJ2-5,.,TRBV7-9,14,TRBD1,TGTGCCAGCAGCCCCGGACAGGACCAAGAGACCCAGTACTTC,CASSPGQDQETQYF
TRBJ1-1,.,TRBV7-9,14,.,TGTGCCAGCAGCTTCCTTTTTTTGAACACTGAAGCTTTCTTT,CASSFLFLNTEAFF
TRBJ1-2,.,TRBV6-1,11,.,TGTGCCAGCGGGGCTAACTATGGCTACACCTTC,CASGANYGYTF
TRBJ2-7,few,TRBV5-6,14,TRBD1,TGTGCCAGCACCTGGGGACAGACGGAGTTCGAGCAGTACTTC,CASTWGQTEFEQYF